Listed below are T cell receptor beta chains from one sample, sequenced in a study of shared clonotypes between healthy human individuals. The repertoire was sequenced with immunoSEQ multiplex PCR; TCRdb's copy has only in-frame clones and lacks some. The sample includes 1.6 million or so clones, roughly 96% seen only once; the top ten take roughly 1.2%. The specimen sequenced was naive CD4+ T cells sorted from blood. These receptors originate from a young man in good health. The CDR3 runs from the conserved cysteine through the conserved F or W. Clone size is not always given. Where it is, it says once, few, many or a class for expanded clones.

TRBJ2-1	TRBV7-2	.	CASSLDREYSNEQFF
TRBJ2-1	TRBV7-9	once	CASSSPRSYNEQFF
TRBJ2-7	TRBV4-1	.	CASSHPPISYEQYF
TRBJ2-7	TRBV5-1	.	CASSIGTSSSYEQYF
TRBJ2-1	TRBV7-2	.	CASSLTPSWGNEQFF
TRBJ1-1	TRBV2	once	CASIWGQGSTEAFF
TRBJ2-7	TRBV7-2	.	CASSEPGTGVYEQYF
TRBJ2-7	TRBV6-6	once	CASTAGGRRVSYEQYF
TRBJ1-2	TRBV11-2	.	CASSLDRVGPPLNYGYTF
TRBJ2-1	TRBV7-9	.	CASSHTGTGHNEQFF
TRBJ2-7	TRBV5-5	.	CASSLDPSREQYF
TRBJ2-5	TRBV4-1	.	CASSQDELPPPETQYF
TRBJ2-3	TRBV18	.	CASSPEGDPTNTQYF
TRBJ2-1	TRBV13	few	CASSLDIRGGEQFF
TRBJ2-7	TRBV21-1	.	CASSKSGVRPYEQYF
TRBJ2-7	TRBV6-5	.	CASSHRDIYEQYF
TRBJ2-7	TRBV18	.	CASSLTDSYEQYF
TRBJ2-7	TRBV6-6	.	CASRGRGDEQYF
TRBJ1-4	TRBV4-1	.	CASSSWGQGDEKLFF
TRBJ2-7	TRBV7-2	once	CASSSSPSYEQYF
TRBJ1-2	TRBV5-1	.	CASTPNRGPYGYTF
TRBJ2-7	TRBV7-8	.	CASSLELGRYEQYF
TRBJ1-1	TRBV2	.	CASRVLVTATEAFF
TRBJ1-4	TRBV10-3	.	CAISEEGRVEKLFF
TRBJ2-1	TRBV7-9	.	CASSLWRGRPSDEQFF
TRBJ2-1	TRBV28	.	CASSSLPSGSAFNEQFF
TRBJ2-7	TRBV19	.	CASSRGQTYEQYF
TRBJ2-7	TRBV10-3	.	CAIGKGDRVNEQYF
TRBJ2-1	TRBV27	once	CASSRAGTRVANEQFF
TRBJ2-6	TRBV5-4	.	CASSSPGGSGANVLTF
TRBJ2-7	TRBV11-3	.	CASSSSGSYEQYF
TRBJ1-1	TRBV7-9	.	CASSPKSLNTEAFF
TRBJ2-5	TRBV7-9	once	CASRKGAYQETQYF
TRBJ2-3	TRBV28	.	CASSLPNRGPPFDTQYF
TRBJ2-2	TRBV7-3	.	CASSRTSGTGELFF
TRBJ1-4	TRBV2	.	CASSELTGSEKLFF
TRBJ1-2	TRBV2	.	CASSDSAVGAYYGYTF
TRBJ1-4	TRBV27	.	CASRRDHGGAEKLFF
TRBJ2-7	TRBV7-2	.	CASSSGQVSYEQYF
TRBJ1-3	TRBV7-9	.	CASSIRPDGLQQNTIYF
TRBJ2-1	TRBV2	once	CASSGRRVEGRGEQFF
TRBJ2-2	TRBV15	.	CATSRDGTTGGELFF
TRBJ1-1	TRBV7-9	.	CASSLDPGVNTEAFF
TRBJ1-4	TRBV10-3	once	CAMQRATNEKLFF
TRBJ1-3	TRBV28	.	CASKTEVGNTIYF